Detailed here is one TCR beta chain. Looked up from germline, CDR1 is KGHSH and CDR2 is LQKENI. V lost 5 bases to trimming and J lost 0 bases, with 5 bases between them. The CDR3 consists of 14 residues. This sample stems from a study of blood T cell repertoires in COVID-19. Libraries were prepared by immunoSEQ multiplex PCR; TCRdb keeps only in-frame clonotypes and omits some of them. There are approximately 130,000 clones in the sample; roughly four fifths occur only once, and roughly 10% lies in the top ten. Sequencing was carried out using peripheral blood. This sequence joins TRBV18 and TRBJ2-6; unclear D gene. The TCR was taken from a man aged 35-49 years with active or convalescent COVID-19. The CDR3 region is CASSTSSGANVLTF. The CDR3 coding sequence is TGTGCCAGCTCAACCAGCTCTGGGGCCAACGTCCTGACTTTC.